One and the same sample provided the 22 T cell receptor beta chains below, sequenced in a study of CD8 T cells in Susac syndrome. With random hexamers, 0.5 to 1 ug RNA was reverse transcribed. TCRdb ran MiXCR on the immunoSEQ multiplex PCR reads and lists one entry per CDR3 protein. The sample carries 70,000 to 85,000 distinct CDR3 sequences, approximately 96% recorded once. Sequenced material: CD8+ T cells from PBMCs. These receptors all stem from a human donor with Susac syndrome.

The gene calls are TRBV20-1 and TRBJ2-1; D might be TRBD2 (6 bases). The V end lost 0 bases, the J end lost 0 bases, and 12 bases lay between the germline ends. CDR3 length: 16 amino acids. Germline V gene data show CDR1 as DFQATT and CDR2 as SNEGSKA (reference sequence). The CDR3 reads CSARERRDGSYNEQFF. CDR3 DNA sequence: TGCAGTGCTAGAGAGCGGAGGGACGGCTCCTACAATGAGCAGTTCTTC.

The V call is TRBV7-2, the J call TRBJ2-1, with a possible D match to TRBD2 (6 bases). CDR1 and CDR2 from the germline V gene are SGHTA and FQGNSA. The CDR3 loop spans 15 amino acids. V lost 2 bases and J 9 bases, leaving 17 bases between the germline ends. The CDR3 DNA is TGTGCCAGCAGCTTAATTCCTAGCGATAGTAGTGAGCAGTTCTTC. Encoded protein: CASSLIPSDSSEQFF.

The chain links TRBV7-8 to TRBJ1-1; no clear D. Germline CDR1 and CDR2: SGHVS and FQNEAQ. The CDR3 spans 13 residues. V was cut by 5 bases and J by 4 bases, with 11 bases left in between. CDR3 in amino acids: CASSTTPGTEAFF. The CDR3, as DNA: TGTGCCAGCAGCACCACCCCGGGCACTGAAGCTTTCTTT.

The CDR3 here is CASSLAVEGNYGYTF. In DNA, the CDR3 is TGTGCCAGCAGCTTGGCAGTCGAGGGAAACTATGGCTACACCTTC. The chain carries TRBV5-6 and TRBJ1-2, with D uncertain. CDR3 length: 15 residues. V lost 0 bases, J lost 2 bases, and 11 bases lay in between. Germline CDR1 is SGHDT and CDR2 is YYEEEE.

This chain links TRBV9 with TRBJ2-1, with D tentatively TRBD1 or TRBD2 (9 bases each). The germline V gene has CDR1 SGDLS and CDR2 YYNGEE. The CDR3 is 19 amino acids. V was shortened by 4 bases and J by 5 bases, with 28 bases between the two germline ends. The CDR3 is CASSNRQGGSGSVHNEQFF. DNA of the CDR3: TGTGCCAGCAGCAACCGACAGGGGGGTAGCGGGAGCGTTCACAATGAGCAGTTCTTC.

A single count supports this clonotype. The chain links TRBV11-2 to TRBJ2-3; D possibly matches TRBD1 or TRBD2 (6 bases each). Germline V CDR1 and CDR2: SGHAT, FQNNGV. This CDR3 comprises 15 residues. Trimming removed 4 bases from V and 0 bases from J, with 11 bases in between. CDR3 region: CASSWGADSTDTQYF. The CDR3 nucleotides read TGTGCCAGCAGCTGGGGGGCGGATAGCACAGATACGCAGTATTTT. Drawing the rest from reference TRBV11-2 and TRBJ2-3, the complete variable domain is EAGVAQSPRYKIIEKRQSVAFWCNPISGHATLYWYQQILGQGPKLLIQFQNNGVVDDSQLPKDRFSAERLKGVDSTLKIQPAKLEDSAVYLCASSWGADSTDTQYFGPGTRLTVL.

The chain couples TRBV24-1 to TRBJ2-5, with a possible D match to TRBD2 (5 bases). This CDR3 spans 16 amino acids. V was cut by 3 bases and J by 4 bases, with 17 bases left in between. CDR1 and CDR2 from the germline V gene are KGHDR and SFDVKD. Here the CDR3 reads CATSDATQAGIETQYF. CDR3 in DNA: TGTGCCACCAGTGATGCTACCCAGGCGGGTATAGAGACCCAGTACTTC.

CDR3 sequence reads: CASSQEDWPLFF. The CDR3 coding sequence is TGCGCCAGCAGCCAAGAGGACTGGCCGCTGTTTTTT. The rearrangement links TRBV4-1 to TRBJ2-2, with D perhaps TRBD2 (5 bases). The V end lost 0 bases, the J end lost 13 bases, and 9 bases lay between the germline ends. The CDR3 covers 12 residues. Germline V CDR1 and CDR2: MGHRA, YSYEKL.

CDR3 sequence reads: CASSPRDRGDGYTF. DNA for the CDR3: TGTGCCAGCAGCCCCCGGGACAGGGGTGATGGCTACACCTTC. The chain couples TRBV9 to TRBJ1-2, with 10 bases that match TRBD1. The CDR3 consists of 14 residues. J gave up 6 bases and V 4 bases, and 6 bases lay outside the gene matches. Per germline, CDR1 SGDLS and CDR2 YYNGEE.

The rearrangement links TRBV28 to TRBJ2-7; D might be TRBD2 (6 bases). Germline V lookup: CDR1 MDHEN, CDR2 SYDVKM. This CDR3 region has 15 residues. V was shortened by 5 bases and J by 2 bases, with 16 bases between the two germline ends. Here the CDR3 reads CASSENPGTPYEQYF. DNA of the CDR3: TGTGCCAGCAGTGAAAACCCCGGGACTCCCTACGAGCAGTACTTC.

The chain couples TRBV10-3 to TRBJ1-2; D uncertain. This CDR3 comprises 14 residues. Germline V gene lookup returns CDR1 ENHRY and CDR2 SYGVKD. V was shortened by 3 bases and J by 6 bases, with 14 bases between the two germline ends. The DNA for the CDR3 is TGTGCCATCAGTGACGGCAGTCGCGCGGATGGCTACACCTTC. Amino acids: CAISDGSRADGYTF.

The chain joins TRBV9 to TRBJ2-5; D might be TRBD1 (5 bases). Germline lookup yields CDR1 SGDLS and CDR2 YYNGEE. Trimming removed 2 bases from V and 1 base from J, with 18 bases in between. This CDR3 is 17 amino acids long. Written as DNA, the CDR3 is TGTGCCAGCAGCGTTGGGGCCTTGACGGTATTCCAAGAGACCCAGTACTTC. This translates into CASSVGALTVFQETQYF.

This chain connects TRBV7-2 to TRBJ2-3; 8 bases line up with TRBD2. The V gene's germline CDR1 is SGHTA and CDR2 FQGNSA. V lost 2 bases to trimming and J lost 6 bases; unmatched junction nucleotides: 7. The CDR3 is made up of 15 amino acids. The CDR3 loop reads CASSLLAGPEDTQYF. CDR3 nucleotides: TGTGCCAGCAGCTTACTAGCGGGCCCGGAGGATACGCAGTATTTT.

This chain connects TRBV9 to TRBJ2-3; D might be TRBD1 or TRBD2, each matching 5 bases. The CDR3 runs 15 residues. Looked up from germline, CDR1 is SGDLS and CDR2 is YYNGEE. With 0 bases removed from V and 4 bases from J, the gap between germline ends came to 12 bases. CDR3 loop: CASSVEPSRADTQYF. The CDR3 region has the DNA TGTGCCAGCAGCGTAGAACCTAGCAGGGCAGATACGCAGTATTTT. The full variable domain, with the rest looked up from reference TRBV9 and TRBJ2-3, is DSGVTQTPKHLITATGQRVTLRCSPRSGDLSVYWYQQSLDQGLQFLIQYYNGEERAKGNILERFSAQQFPDLHSELNLSSLELGDSALYFCASSVEPSRADTQYFGPGTRLTVL.

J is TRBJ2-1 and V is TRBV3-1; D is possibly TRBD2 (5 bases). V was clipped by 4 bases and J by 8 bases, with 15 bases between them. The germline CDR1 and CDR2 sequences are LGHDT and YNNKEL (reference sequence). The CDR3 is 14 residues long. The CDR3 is CASSLLRGIDEQFF. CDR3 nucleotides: TGTGCCAGCAGCCTTCTCCGGGGAATCGATGAGCAGTTCTTC.

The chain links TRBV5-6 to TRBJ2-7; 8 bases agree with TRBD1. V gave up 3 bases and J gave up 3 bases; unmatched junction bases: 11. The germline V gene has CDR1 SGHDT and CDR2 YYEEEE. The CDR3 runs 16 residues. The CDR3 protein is CASSSSGGDRYYEQYV. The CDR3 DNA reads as TGTGCCAGCAGCTCATCTGGAGGGGACAGGTACTACGAGCAGTACGTC.

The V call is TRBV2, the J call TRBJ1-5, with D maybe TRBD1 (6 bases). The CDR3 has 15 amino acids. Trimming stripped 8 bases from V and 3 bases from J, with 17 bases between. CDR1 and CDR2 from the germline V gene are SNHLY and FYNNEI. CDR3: CASVGTISPNQPQHF. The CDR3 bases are TGTGCCAGCGTTGGGACAATAAGTCCCAATCAGCCCCAGCATTTT.

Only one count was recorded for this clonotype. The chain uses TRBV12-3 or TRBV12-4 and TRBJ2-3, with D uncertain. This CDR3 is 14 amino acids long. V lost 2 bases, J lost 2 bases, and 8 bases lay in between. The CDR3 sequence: CASSLSSPTDTQYF. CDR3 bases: TGTGCCAGCAGTTTAAGTAGTCCCACAGATACGCAGTATTTT.

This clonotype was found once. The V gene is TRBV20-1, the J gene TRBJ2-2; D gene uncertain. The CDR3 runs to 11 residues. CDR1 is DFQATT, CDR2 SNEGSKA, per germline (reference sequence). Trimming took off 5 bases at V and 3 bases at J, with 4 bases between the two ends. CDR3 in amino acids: CSAQDTGELFF. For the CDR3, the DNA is TGCAGTGCTCAGGACACCGGGGAGCTGTTTTTT.

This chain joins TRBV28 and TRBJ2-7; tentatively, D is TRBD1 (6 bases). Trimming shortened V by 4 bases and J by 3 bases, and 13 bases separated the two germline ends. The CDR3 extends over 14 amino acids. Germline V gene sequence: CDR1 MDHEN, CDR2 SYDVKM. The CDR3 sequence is CASSSPGDLYEQYV. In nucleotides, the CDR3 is TGTGCCAGCAGTTCGCCAGGGGACCTCTACGAGCAGTACGTC.

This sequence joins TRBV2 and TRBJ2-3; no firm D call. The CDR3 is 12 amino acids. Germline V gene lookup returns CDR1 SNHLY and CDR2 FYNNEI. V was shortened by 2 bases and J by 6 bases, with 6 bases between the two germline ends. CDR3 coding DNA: TGTGCCAGCAGTGAATTCGAGGATACGCAGTATTTT. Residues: CASSEFEDTQYF. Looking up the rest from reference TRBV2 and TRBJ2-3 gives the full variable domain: EPEVTQTPSHQVTQMGQEVILRCVPISNHLYFYWYRQILGQKVEFLVSFYNNEISEKSEIFDDQFSVERPDGSNFTLKIRSTKLEDSAMYFCASSEFEDTQYFGPGTRLTVL.

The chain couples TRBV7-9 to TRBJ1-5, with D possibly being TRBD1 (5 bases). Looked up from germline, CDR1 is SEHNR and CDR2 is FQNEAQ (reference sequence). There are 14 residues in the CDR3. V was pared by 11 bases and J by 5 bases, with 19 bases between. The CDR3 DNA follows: TGTGCCTCAGCAGGAACGACAGTAGATCAGCCCCAGCATTTT. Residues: CASAGTTVDQPQHF.